The text below deals with one T cell receptor (beta chain). The sample is drawn from a study of blood T cell repertoires in COVID-19. TCRdb keeps only in-frame clones here, not all; method: immunoSEQ multiplex PCR. Of about 70,000 clones detected, just under 80% appear once; the ten largest clones hold approximately 6.8%. The germline V gene encodes CDR1 SGHRS and CDR2 YFSETQ. Trimming removed 3 bases from V and 7 bases from J, with 16 bases in between. The CDR3 covers 14 residues. The receptor's source is a woman in her fifties or sixties with acute or convalescent COVID-19. The chain has TRBV5-1 and TRBJ1-1; possible D gene TRBD1, 5 bases. What was sequenced was peripheral blood. The DNA of the CDR3 is TGCGCCAGCAGCTGGATCTCGGTACAGGATGAAGCTTTCTTT. Translating it yields CASSWISVQDEAFF.